A selection of T cell receptor beta chains follows, all from one sample in a study of shared clonotypes between healthy human individuals. Here immunoSEQ multiplex PCR was the method, and the copy in TCRdb shows in-frame clones only, minus some. The data show approximately 92,000 clones, approximately 70% seen once. The sample taken for sequencing was memory CD8+ T cells sorted from blood. These receptors were collected from a man aged 30-40 years in good health. The CDR3 runs from the conserved cysteine through the conserved F or W. D genes are given only for firm matches. A clone size is listed for some rows: how often the clone was seen (once, few, many), or a class if it is expanded.

j_gene: TRBJ2-3
abundance: .
d_gene: .
v_gene: TRBV7-8
CDR3nt: TGTGCCAGCAGCGTGGTTTGGGCCGCGGGCACAGATACGCAGTATTTT
CDR3aa: CASSVVWAAGTDTQYF

j_gene: TRBJ2-3
abundance: many
d_gene: TRBD2
v_gene: TRBV6-4
CDR3nt: TGTGCCAGCAGTTTGACTAGCGGGAGCACAGATACGCAGTATTTT
CDR3aa: CASSLTSGSTDTQYF

j_gene: TRBJ2-1
abundance: .
d_gene: TRBD2
v_gene: TRBV11-3
CDR3nt: TGTGCCAGCAGCACAAGACTAGCGGGATACAATGAGCAGTTCTTC
CDR3aa: CASSTRLAGYNEQFF

j_gene: TRBJ2-3
abundance: .
d_gene: .
v_gene: TRBV21-1
CDR3nt: TGTGCCAGCAGCAAGCATACGGGACAGGGTGGGGCAGATACGCAGTATTTT
CDR3aa: CASSKHTGQGGADTQYF

j_gene: TRBJ2-1
abundance: once
d_gene: .
v_gene: TRBV27
CDR3nt: TGTGCCAGCAGTTATGTGGTACTCGGTGGGGGGCGGAATGAGCAGTTCTTC
CDR3aa: CASSYVVLGGGRNEQFF

j_gene: TRBJ2-1
abundance: .
d_gene: .
v_gene: TRBV27
CDR3nt: TGTGCCAGCAGTTTCCCCCCCGGGGACCTGAGGAATGAGCAGTTCTTC
CDR3aa: CASSFPPGDLRNEQFF

j_gene: TRBJ2-7
abundance: many
d_gene: .
v_gene: TRBV7-9
CDR3nt: TGTGCCACCCAGGGGGGAAGTCTCTACGAGCAGTACTTC
CDR3aa: CATQGGSLYEQYF

j_gene: TRBJ2-3
abundance: few
d_gene: TRBD1
v_gene: TRBV6-5
CDR3nt: TGTGCCAGCACCATTTCAGGGGGATCCGATACGCAGTATTTT
CDR3aa: CASTISGGSDTQYF

j_gene: TRBJ1-3
abundance: .
d_gene: .
v_gene: TRBV9
CDR3nt: TGTGCCAGCAGCGTAGGACAGCCCTCTGGAAACACCATATATTTT
CDR3aa: CASSVGQPSGNTIYF

j_gene: TRBJ2-3
abundance: few
d_gene: TRBD2
v_gene: TRBV9
CDR3nt: TGTGCCAGCAGCGTCGGGACTAGCGGGGGTAGCACAGATACGCAGTATTTT
CDR3aa: CASSVGTSGGSTDTQYF

j_gene: TRBJ1-5
abundance: .
d_gene: TRBD1
v_gene: TRBV2
CDR3nt: TGTGCCAGCAGCTACGACAGGGGCAATCAGCCCCAGCATTTT
CDR3aa: CASSYDRGNQPQHF

j_gene: TRBJ2-7
abundance: .
d_gene: TRBD1
v_gene: TRBV5-5
CDR3nt: TGTGCCAGCAAACCCGGGACAGGGTCCTACGAGCAGTACTTC
CDR3aa: CASKPGTGSYEQYF

j_gene: TRBJ2-1
abundance: .
d_gene: .
v_gene: TRBV2
CDR3nt: TGTGCCACTGCGAACAATGAGCAGTTCTTC
CDR3aa: CATANNEQFF

j_gene: TRBJ2-1
abundance: .
d_gene: TRBD2
v_gene: TRBV7-8
CDR3nt: TGTGCCAGCAGCTCACTAGCGGGATACTACAATGAGCAGTTCTTC
CDR3aa: CASSSLAGYYNEQFF

j_gene: TRBJ2-1
abundance: .
d_gene: TRBD2
v_gene: TRBV10-3
CDR3nt: TGTGCCGTAGCGGGAGAGGCTAGGAATGAGCAGTTCTTC
CDR3aa: CAVAGEARNEQFF

j_gene: TRBJ2-7
abundance: .
d_gene: .
v_gene: TRBV7-2
CDR3nt: TGTGCCAGCAGCCCCTTCGTGAACCCCGAGCAGTACTTC
CDR3aa: CASSPFVNPEQYF

j_gene: TRBJ1-2
abundance: .
d_gene: TRBD1
v_gene: TRBV5-1
CDR3nt: TGCGCCAGCAGCTTGGACCCCGGACAGGGGAACTATGGCTACACCTTC
CDR3aa: CASSLDPGQGNYGYTF